This T cell receptor (beta chain) originates from a study of Ad26.COV2.S vaccination and SARS-CoV-2 variants (dated by TCRdb to the early 2020s). Study-wide context: Donors in the vaccine arm were drawn from COV1001, a phase I-IIa trial of Ad26.COV2.S in healthy adults that was multicentre, randomized, double-blind and placebo-controlled. A total of 32 samples were included in the TCR-sequenced set, comprising roughly 20 Ad26.COV2.S vaccine recipients, 5 placebo recipients and 8 SARS-CoV-2 convalescent individuals. The specificity and breadth of SARS-CoV-2-reactive T cell receptors after Ad26.COV2.S vaccination were assessed by TCRbeta repertoire sequencing. Ad26.COV2.S was administered intramuscularly at 5 x 10^10 or 1 x 10^11 viral particles, either as a single shot or as two shots given 56 days apart. Throughout the experiments and outcome assessment, investigators stayed blinded to trial group allocation. Trial participants were randomized into five groups of five: low-dose or high-dose Ad26.COV2.S given once or twice, or placebo on both occasions. Broad study findings and their caveats: Comparable non-spike TCR breadth was observed between vaccine and placebo recipients, consistent with only spike being contained in the vaccine. Ad26.COV2.S recipients had higher spike-specific TCR breadth than placebo recipients (P = 0.0014). The authors noted that the TCR breadth and depth analyses may have underestimated total T cell responses. After vaccination, spike-specific CD8+ and CD4+ T cell responses were reported to show substantial breadth. Comparing responses between vaccine doses or regimens was not something the study was powered to do.

A note on this clone: What this receptor recognizes is not known. No base quality information exists; no much larger clone differs at one position.

Taken with the paper, the label for treatment or condition translates to: some 20 received Ad26.COV2.S at low or high dose, single or two shots; roughly five received placebo; per-sample allocation not given. Repertoires of vaccine and placebo recipients were sequenced from samples collected on day 63 after the first injection. Cohort 1b enrolled about two dozen adults aged 18-55 years at a single site in Boston, USA, between 29 July and 7 August 2020. As a vaccine, Ad26.COV2.S was a replication-incompetent adenovirus type 26 vector that expressed a prefusion-stabilized SARS-CoV-2 spike protein derived from the original Wuhan strain. TCRbeta CDR3 regions were sequenced with the immunoSEQ Assay. After extraction, genomic DNA underwent amplification by bias-controlled multiplex PCR, followed by high-throughput sequencing. As for how the authors treated the data: Collapsing and filtering of sequences were performed to quantify the absolute abundance of each unique TCRbeta CDR3 region. T cell fraction was estimated by normalizing TCRbeta template counts to usable DNA, which was measured by amplifying reference genes present in all nucleated cells. Repertoire TCRs were annotated as SARS-CoV-2-specific by exact matching of V gene, CDR3 amino acid sequence and J gene to a known reactive TCR set. The reference SARS-CoV-2 TCR set was derived from MIRA and filtered for enrichment in COVID-19-positive ImmuneCODE repertoires, a step that removed public or cross-reactive TCRs. Drawing on the MIRA antigens, annotated TCRs were analysed further at the level of specific ORF or position within ORF. Breadth was defined as the number of annotated unique rearrangements divided by the total number of unique productive rearrangements, and depth was defined as the summed frequency of the annotated unique rearrangements. TCR breadth was compared between groups using two-sided Wilcoxon rank-sum tests. Imported from immuneACCESS, the table was reduced by TCRdb to in-frame sequences with V and J called. These copies leave out some clones; in studies compared against another copy, an unresolved V gene accounts for under half, and the cause of the remainder is not known. That table furnishes V, J and clone size, whereas the DNA furnished D and trimming. The sample data list about 680,000 clones, and more than 80% of these were observed just once. The biggest ten clones account for around 1.5% of the sample.

The CDR3, from cysteine to phenylalanine, totals 16 residues. Of all the DNA, just the CDR3 is kept, 48 bases in frame from base 1. As encoded in the germline V gene (reference sequence), CDR1 is LNHDA while CDR2 is SQIVND. The V end gives up 6 bases and the J end 2 bases, leaving 9 bases in the junction not matched to a gene. The TCR sequence derives from a person aged 18 to 65 who received the Ad26.COV2.S COVID-19 vaccine or a placebo. This chain joins TRBV19 to TRBJ2-2, with TRBD1 matching 7 junction bases. The sequences come from peripheral blood, collected in a trial of Ad26.COV2.S vaccine versus placebo. The CDR3 region has the sequence CASSISRDSNTGELFF. The sequence in DNA is TGTGCCAGTAGCATTTCCCGGGACAGCAACACCGGGGAGCTGTTTTTT.